A single T cell receptor (beta chain) is shown here with its context. Produced via immunoSEQ multiplex PCR; TCRdb's table is partial and in-frame only. The data contain roughly 520,000 clones, approximately 95% of them singletons. This record belongs to a study of shared clonotypes between healthy human individuals. Per the germline V gene, CDR1 is KGHSH and CDR2 is LQKENI. The CDR3 has 14 residues. Between the trimmed V and J ends, which lost 4 bases and 3 bases, there was a span of 7 bases. The source is a woman aged 25 to 39 in good health. This sequence joins TRBV18 and TRBJ2-6; D is unresolved. Sequencing was performed on naive CD4+ T cells sorted from blood. This sample's subset: CD45RA+ positively selected. Written as DNA, the CDR3 is TGTGCCAGCTCACAGGGAAGTGGGGCCAACGTCCTGACTTTC. It codes for CASSQGSGANVLTF.